The TCR beta chain under discussion was sequenced for a study of metastatic and nonmetastatic thyroid tumors. Study summary: A comparison of repertoires was made across blood and tumor or nodule tissue from malignant and benign thyroid patients.

Thyroid surgery had not been preceded by any treatment in any patient. Germline-derived CDR1 and CDR2 are LGHNA and YNFKEQ. The CDR3 spans 15 residues. Trimming at V came to 0 bases and at J to 6 bases, leaving 6 bases not matched to a gene. TCRdb re-analyzed the PCR reads using MiXCR. This table holds around 45,000 clones, roughly 3.1% found once. This clonotype was sampled from a female donor with papillary thyroid cancer or a benign thyroid nodule (not recorded which). Some clones in this sample may be carry-over from other donors' samples. Sequencing used blood. The chain has TRBV4-2 and TRBJ2-7; 9 positions match TRBD1. Written as DNA, the CDR3 is TGTGCCAGCAGCCAAGACGTGACAGGGGGTTTCGAGCAGTACTTC. This codes for CASSQDVTGGFEQYF.